Presented here are 5 T cell receptor beta chains from one specimen sequenced in a study of OX40 agonist ivuxolimab in advanced cancers. Here immunoSEQ multiplex PCR was the method, and the copy in TCRdb shows in-frame clones only, minus some. This sample has about 58,000 clones, with 86% found just once. The sequencing used CD4+ or CD8+ T cells sorted from blood, collected in a trial of the OX40 agonist ivuxolimab. All receptors come from an adult with an advanced solid tumor such as melanoma, head and neck, liver or kidney cancer.

This chain links TRBV15 with TRBJ1-4; a possible D gene is TRBD1 (5 bases). V was shortened by 1 base and J by 7 bases, with 10 bases between the two germline ends. Germline lookup yields CDR1 LNHNV and CDR2 YYDKDF (reference sequence). The CDR3 is 14 residues long. CDR3 protein: CATSRVRVAEKLFF. The CDR3 coding sequence is TGTGCCACCAGCAGAGTCAGGGTTGCTGAAAAACTGTTTTTT.

CDR3 sequence: CASRRVESTNEKLFF. CDR3 sequence (DNA): TGTGCCAGCAGGCGGGTTGAGTCAACTAATGAAAAACTGTTTTTT. This chain connects TRBV6-5 to TRBJ1-4; D gene uncertain. CDR3 length: 15 residues. CDR1 and CDR2 (germline): MNHEY, SVGAGI. V dropped 6 bases and J dropped 0 bases, with 11 bases sitting between them.

This chain links TRBV10-2 with TRBJ1-1, with D maybe TRBD1 (6 bases). The CDR3 has 14 residues. Germline V gene sequence: CDR1 WSHSY, CDR2 SAAADI. V dropped 3 bases and J dropped 2 bases, with 10 bases sitting between them. The chain's CDR3 is CASSDSGGNTEAFF. CDR3 bases: TGCGCCAGCAGTGATAGTGGGGGCAACACTGAAGCTTTCTTT.

The rearrangement links TRBV7-3 to TRBJ2-3, with TRBD1 matching 9 bases. The CDR3 is 18 residues long. The trim removed 2 bases at V and 5 bases at J, leaving 14 bases unmatched. CDR1 and CDR2 from the germline V gene are SGHTA and FQGTGA. The CDR3 region is CASSLDYWGTGTRDTQYF. CDR3 sequence (DNA): TGTGCCAGCAGCTTAGATTATTGGGGGACAGGGACAAGAGATACGCAGTATTTT. Full variable domain (rest looked up from reference TRBV7-3 and TRBJ2-3): GAGVSQTPSNKVTEKGKYVELRCDPISGHTALYWYRQSLGQGPEFLIYFQGTGAADDSGLPNDRFFAVRPEGSVSTLKIQRTERGDSAVYLCASSLDYWGTGTRDTQYFGPGTRLTVL.

This chain connects TRBV5-1 to TRBJ2-1, with TRBD2 matching 9 bases. V trimming: 0 bases; J trimming: 9 bases; junction bases outside the gene matches: 7. Germline loops: CDR1 SGHRS, CDR2 YFSETQ. The CDR3 extends over 15 amino acids. CDR3 sequence: CASSLVRGGVSEQFF. As DNA, the CDR3 is TGCGCCAGCAGCTTGGTGCGGGGGGGCGTCTCTGAGCAGTTCTTC. The entire variable domain, with the rest obtained from reference TRBV5-1 and TRBJ2-1, is as follows: KAGVTQTPRYLIKTRGQQVTLSCSPISGHRSVSWYQQTPGQGLQFLFEYFSETQRNKGNFPGRFSGRQFSNSRSEMNVSTLELGDSALYLCASSLVRGGVSEQFFGPGTRLTVL.